These 13 T cell receptor beta chains came from one sample sequenced in a study of T cells in Graves' hyperthyroidism and ophthalmopathy (dated by TCRdb to the late 2010s). The method was multiplex PCR. Instrument on record: Illumina HiSeq 2000. The TCR beta CDR3 regions were amplified from the RNA transcripts. The first round of RT-PCR for the TCR CDR3 was performed with the HTBI primer set and the Qiagen OneStep RT-PCR kit. Using fastp at Q25 and MiXCR, TCRdb reprocessed the public reads and kept productive beta chains. Rows with one shared CDR3 protein collapse into an entry with the most common genes and DNA. Counted in this sample were about 680,000 distinct CDR3 sequences; around 40% of them appeared once. Jointly, the top ten make up around 29% of the sample. Source material: blood. Every receptor here comes from a woman in her thirties or forties with Graves' hyperthyroidism.

The chain combines TRBV20-1 with TRBJ2-5, with D perhaps given as TRBD1 or TRBD2 (5 bases each). Germline CDR1 reads DFQATT; CDR2 reads SNEGSKA (reference sequence). Deletions cut 3 bases from V and 2 bases from J, with 13 bases between. This CDR3 is 14 amino acids long. The DNA of the CDR3 is TGCAGTGCTAGCTCCGGGACCGTGCAAGAGACCCAGTACTTC. Encoded protein: CSASSGTVQETQYF.

The chain carries TRBV7-9 and TRBJ1-2; 8 bases agree with TRBD1. The germline V gene has CDR1 SEHNR and CDR2 FQNEAQ (reference sequence). V lost 5 bases and J lost 7; bases outside the gene matches: 6. The CDR3 has 13 residues. CDR3 sequence (DNA): TGTGCCAGCAGCACAGCCGGGACAGGTGGCTACACCTTC. It is translated as CASSTAGTGGYTF.

Concerning this clonotype itself: This may be a read error, as it is one base from a much larger clone. The V and J genes are TRBV20-1 and TRBJ2-7; TRBD1 aligns across 7 bases. Germline values: CDR1 DFQATT, CDR2 SNEGSKA (reference sequence). This CDR3 is 13 amino acids long. V lost 7 bases to trimming and J lost 10 bases; unmatched junction nucleotides: 16. The CDR3: CSVSAGAGGPQYF. As DNA, the CDR3 is TGCAGTGTCAGCGCCGGGGCAGGGGGTCCACAGTACTTC.

V usage is TRBV10-3 and J usage is TRBJ1-2; 7 bases line up with TRBD1. The CDR3 has 15 amino acids. Losses at the gene ends were 10 bases for V and 5 bases for J; bases not matched to a gene: 16. The germline gives CDR1 ENHRY, CDR2 SYGVKD. CDR3 bases: TGTGCCAGCAGCTTGAGACAGGGAGAAGAGTATGGCTACACCTTC. It specifies CASSLRQGEEYGYTF.

The chain joins TRBV6-5 to TRBJ1-1; D call uncertain. The ends were cut back, 7 bases at V and 0 bases at J, with 6 bases in the middle. This CDR3 has 12 amino acids. Germline CDR1 MNHEY, CDR2 SVGAGI. The CDR3 bases are TGTGCCAGCAACGGCTTGAACACTGAAGCTTTCTTT. Its translation is CASNGLNTEAFF.

The chain uses TRBV6-5 and TRBJ2-7; D is perhaps TRBD1 or TRBD2 (5 bases each). The CDR3 extends over 13 amino acids. Germline V gives CDR1 MNHEY, CDR2 SVGAGI. V lost 10 bases to trimming and J lost 0 bases, with 13 bases between them. The CDR3 DNA sequence: TGTGCCACCGAGAGGGACGGCTCCTACGAGCAGTACTTC. Its protein product is CATERDGSYEQYF.

V is TRBV29-1 and J is TRBJ2-5, with 10 nucleotides matching TRBD1. The CDR3 is made up of 14 amino acids. V was clipped by 6 bases and J by 6 bases; unmatched bases: 10. Germline lookup yields CDR1 SQVTM and CDR2 ANQGSEA. CDR3 sequence reads: CSVVPGQGRKTQYF. The CDR3 DNA follows: TGCAGCGTAGTTCCGGGACAGGGGCGGAAGACCCAGTACTTC. The full variable domain, its missing parts supplied by reference TRBV29-1 and TRBJ2-5, is SAVISQKPSRDICQRGTSLTIQCQVDSQVTMMFWYRQQPGQSLTLIATANQGSEATYESGFVIDKFPISRPNLTFSTLTVSNMSPEDSSIYLCSVVPGQGRKTQYFGPGTRLLVL.

The J gene is TRBJ2-3, the V gene TRBV29-1; a weak D match, TRBD2 (5 bases). The germline CDR1 and CDR2 sequences are SQVTM and ANQGSEA. V was clipped by 4 bases and J by 8 bases, with 13 bases between them. This CDR3 has 12 residues. In DNA form, the CDR3 reads TGCAGCGTTGTCGTCACTAGTGGTACGCAGTATTTT. Translating it yields CSVVVTSGTQYF.

At least ten counts were recorded for this clonotype. The chain uses TRBV15 and TRBJ1-5, with TRBD1 identical over 11 bases. The CDR3 has 15 amino acids. V was pared by 5 bases and J by 7 bases, with 7 bases of the junction left unmatched. CDR1 LNHNV and CDR2 YYDKDF come from the germline V gene (reference sequence). The CDR3 protein is CATSRDRGGRQPQHF. Written as DNA, the CDR3 is TGTGCCACCAGCCGGGACAGGGGGGGGAGGCAGCCCCAGCATTTT.

This chain links TRBV7-2 with TRBJ2-3; D might be TRBD1 (6 bases). V was clipped by 5 bases and J by 0 bases, with 6 bases between them. The CDR3 extends over 13 amino acids. Germline loops: CDR1 SGHTA, CDR2 FQGNSA. The CDR3 DNA reads as TGTGCCAGCAGCACAGGGAGCACAGATACGCAGTATTTT. It encodes CASSTGSTDTQYF.

This clonotype was seen ten or more times. The gene calls are TRBV7-9 and TRBJ1-6, with a weak D call TRBD1 (5 bases). V shed 3 bases and J shed 10 bases, with 10 bases lying between them. The CDR3 has 13 amino acids. The V gene's germline CDR1 is SEHNR and CDR2 FQNEAQ (reference sequence). The CDR3 loop reads CASSFGGRSPLHF. CDR3 bases: TGTGCCAGCAGCTTTGGGGGGAGGTCACCCCTCCACTTT.

The gene calls are TRBV3-1 and TRBJ2-7, with 10 bases aligning to TRBD2. J was trimmed by 6 bases and V by 4 bases; bases with no gene match: 9. The germline gives CDR1 LGHDT, CDR2 YNNKEL (reference sequence). This CDR3 region has 15 residues. CDR3 coding DNA: TGTGCCAGCAGCCCCGTTGGAGCGGGGGGGTTCGAGCAGTACTTC. It yields the protein CASSPVGAGGFEQYF.

This clonotype has just a few counts. This rearrangement joins TRBV20-1 to TRBJ1-4; possibly TRBD1 for D (5 bases). V was pared by 1 base and J by 6 bases, with 12 bases between. Germline V gene sequence: CDR1 DFQATT, CDR2 SNEGSKA (reference sequence). This CDR3 is built from 14 residues. The CDR3 coding sequence is TGCAGTGCTAGAGCCGGATGGGGGGATGAAAAACTGTTTTTT. It yields the protein CSARAGWGDEKLFF.